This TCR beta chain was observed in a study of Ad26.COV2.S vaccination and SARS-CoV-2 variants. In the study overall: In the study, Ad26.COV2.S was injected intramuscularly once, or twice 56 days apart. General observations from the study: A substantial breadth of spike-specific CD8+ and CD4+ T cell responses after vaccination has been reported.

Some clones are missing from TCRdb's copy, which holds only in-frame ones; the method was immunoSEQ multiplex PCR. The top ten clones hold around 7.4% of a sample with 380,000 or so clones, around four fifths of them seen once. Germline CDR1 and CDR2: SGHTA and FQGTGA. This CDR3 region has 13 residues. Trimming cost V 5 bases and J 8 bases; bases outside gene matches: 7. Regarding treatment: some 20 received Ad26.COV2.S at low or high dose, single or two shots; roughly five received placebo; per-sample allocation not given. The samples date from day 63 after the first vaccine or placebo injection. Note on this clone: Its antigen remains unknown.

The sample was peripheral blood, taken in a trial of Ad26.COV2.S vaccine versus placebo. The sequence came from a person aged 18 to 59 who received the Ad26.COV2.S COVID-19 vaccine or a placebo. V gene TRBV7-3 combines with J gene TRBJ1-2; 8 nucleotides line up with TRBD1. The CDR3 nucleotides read TGTGCCAGCAGCCCCGGACAGGGCGAAGGCTACACCTTC. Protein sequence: CASSPGQGEGYTF.